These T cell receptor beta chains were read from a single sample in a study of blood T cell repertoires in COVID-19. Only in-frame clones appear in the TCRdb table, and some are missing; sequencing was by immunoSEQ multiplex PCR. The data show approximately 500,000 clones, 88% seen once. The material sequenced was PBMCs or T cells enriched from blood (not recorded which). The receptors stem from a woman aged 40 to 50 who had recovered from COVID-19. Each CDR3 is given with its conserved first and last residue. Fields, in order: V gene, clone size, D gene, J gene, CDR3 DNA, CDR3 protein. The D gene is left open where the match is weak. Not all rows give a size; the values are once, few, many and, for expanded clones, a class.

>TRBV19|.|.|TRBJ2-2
TGTGCCACCCTATTCCGGACAGCTAACACCGGGGAGCTGTTTTTT
CATLFRTANTGELFF
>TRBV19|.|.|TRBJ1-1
TGTGCCAGTAGTCCAGGGATCCTTGGGTACACTGAAGCTTTCTTT
CASSPGILGYTEAFF
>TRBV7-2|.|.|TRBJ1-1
TGTGCCAGCAGCTTAGTAAGAGGAACTGAAGCTTTCTTT
CASSLVRGTEAFF
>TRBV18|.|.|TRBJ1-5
TGTGCCAGCTCACCGTCTTCGGGATCGGAGCAGCCCCAGCATTTT
CASSPSSGSEQPQHF
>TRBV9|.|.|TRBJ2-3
TGTGCCAGCAGCCCCCGATACGGGGCAGATACGCAGTATTTT
CASSPRYGADTQYF
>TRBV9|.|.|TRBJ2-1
TGTGCCAGCAGCCCCTCCCCCTCCAGGGGTGTCGATGAGCAGTTCTTC
CASSPSPSRGVDEQFF
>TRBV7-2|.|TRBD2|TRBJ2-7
TGTGCCAGCAGCTTAGCTTTAGCGGGCAACGAGCAGTACTTC
CASSLALAGNEQYF
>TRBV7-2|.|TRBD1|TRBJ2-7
TGTGCCAGCAGCCTGAGGACAGGGGATAACTACGAGCAGTACTTC
CASSLRTGDNYEQYF
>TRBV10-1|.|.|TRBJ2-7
TGCGCCAGCAGTGGGGGCAGCTCCTACGAGCAGTACTTC
CASSGGSSYEQYF
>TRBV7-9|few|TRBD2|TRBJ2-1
TGTGCCAGCAGCTCGTGGACTAGCGGCTATGATCCCTCCTACAATGAGCAGTTCTTC
CASSSWTSGYDPSYNEQFF
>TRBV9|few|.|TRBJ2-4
TGTGCCAGCAGCTCACGGCCGGCCGGGGGCATTCAGTACTTC
CASSSRPAGGIQYF
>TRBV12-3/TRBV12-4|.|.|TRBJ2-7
TGTGCCAGCAGCCCGGGGGACGAGCAGTACTTC
CASSPGDEQYF
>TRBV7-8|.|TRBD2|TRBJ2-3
TGTGCCTCCGAGGGCGGGAGGGGTAGCCATCGCACAGATACGCAGTATTTT
CASEGGRGSHRTDTQYF
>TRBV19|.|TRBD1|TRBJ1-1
TGTGCCAGTAGTATAAAACAGGGGGTGAGGGACACTGAAGCTTTCTTT
CASSIKQGVRDTEAFF
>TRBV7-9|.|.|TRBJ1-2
TGTGCCAGCAGCTTAGTCGTCGGGGAGGGCTACACCTTC
CASSLVVGEGYTF
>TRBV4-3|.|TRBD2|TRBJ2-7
TGCGCCAGCAGCCGAAGCATCGGACTAGCGGGAGATGAGCAGTACTTC
CASSRSIGLAGDEQYF
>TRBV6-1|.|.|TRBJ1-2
TGTGCCAGCCGTGACGATAACAGAAACTATGGCTACACCTTC
CASRDDNRNYGYTF
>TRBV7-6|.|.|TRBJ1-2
TGTGCCAGCAGCTTCAGAGGTCCAGGGGATGTGGGCTACACCTTC
CASSFRGPGDVGYTF
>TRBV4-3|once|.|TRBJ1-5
TGCGCCAGCAGCCAAGATTCGGGGGGGCTGCCCCAGCATTTT
CASSQDSGGLPQHF
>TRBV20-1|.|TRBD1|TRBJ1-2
TGCAGTGCTAACCGGGACAGAACCTACACCTTC
CSANRDRTYTF
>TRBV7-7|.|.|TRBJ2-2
TGTGCCAGCAGCCCCGGCGGGCTAACGAACACCGGGGAGCTGTTTTTT
CASSPGGLTNTGELFF
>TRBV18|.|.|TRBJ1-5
TGTGCCAGCTCACCACAACGGGATCAGCCCCAGCATTTT
CASSPQRDQPQHF
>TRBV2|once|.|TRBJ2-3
TGTGCCAGCAGTGAAGCAGGGGGTGGGACAGATACGCAGTATTTT
CASSEAGGGTDTQYF
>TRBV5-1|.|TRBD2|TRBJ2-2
TGCGCCAGCAGCCCCTCGGCTACTAGCGGGGGGAACACCGGGGAGCTGTTTTTT
CASSPSATSGGNTGELFF
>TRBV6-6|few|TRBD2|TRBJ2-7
TGTGCCAGCAGTTACTCGGGACTAGCGGGATCCGAGCAGTACTTC
CASSYSGLAGSEQYF
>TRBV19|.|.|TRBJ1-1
TGTGCCAGTAGTATTACCGCAGGGGCCACTGAAGCTTTCTTT
CASSITAGATEAFF
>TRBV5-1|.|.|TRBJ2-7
TGCGCCAGCAGCTTATCCGAAGGGACATGGAGCTCCTACGAGCAGTACTTC
CASSLSEGTWSSYEQYF
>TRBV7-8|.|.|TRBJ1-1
TGTGCCAGCAGCTTAAATCCTCCGAACACTGAAGCTTTCTTT
CASSLNPPNTEAFF
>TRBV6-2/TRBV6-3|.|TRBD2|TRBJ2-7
TGTGCCAGCAGTTACTCGGTTAGCGGGACGTCCGGTTACGAGCAGTACTTC
CASSYSVSGTSGYEQYF
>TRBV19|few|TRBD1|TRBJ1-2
TGTGCCAGTAGTATGGGAACCGGGACAGGGTTTTCCGTAGGCTACACCTTC
CASSMGTGTGFSVGYTF
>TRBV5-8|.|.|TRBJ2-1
TGTGCCAGCAGCCGCACTCTAGCGTCCGAGGTGTACAATGAGCAGTTCTTC
CASSRTLASEVYNEQFF
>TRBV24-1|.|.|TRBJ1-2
TGTGCCACCAGTGATGCAGGGGCCTATGGCTACACCTTC
CATSDAGAYGYTF
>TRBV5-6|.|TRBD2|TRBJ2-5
TGTGCCAGCAGCAACGGACTAGCGGGTAGACAAGAGACCCAGTACTTC
CASSNGLAGRQETQYF
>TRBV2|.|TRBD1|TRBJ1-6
TGTGCCAGTGGGACAGCTATTAATTCACCCCTCCACTTT
CASGTAINSPLHF
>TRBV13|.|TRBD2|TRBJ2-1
TGTGCCAGCACACGTATACCGGGACTAGCGGAGATCTACAATGAGCAGTTCTTC
CASTRIPGLAEIYNEQFF
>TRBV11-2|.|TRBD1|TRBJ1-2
TGTGCCAGCAGCTTAGATCGAGGCAGGGGGAACTATGGCTACACCTTC
CASSLDRGRGNYGYTF
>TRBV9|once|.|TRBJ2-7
TGTGCCAGCAGCGTAACATTCTACGAGCAGTACTTC
CASSVTFYEQYF
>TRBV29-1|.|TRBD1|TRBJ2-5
TGCAGCGTTGTCACAGGGGAGGAGACCCAGTACTTC
CSVVTGEETQYF
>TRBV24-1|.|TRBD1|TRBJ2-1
TGTGCCACCAGTGCCAACCGAGGGGGCGAGCAGTTCTTC
CATSANRGGEQFF
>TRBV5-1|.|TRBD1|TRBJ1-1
TGCGCCAGCAGCGGGGGACAGGCCCTGAACACTGAAGCTTTCTTT
CASSGGQALNTEAFF
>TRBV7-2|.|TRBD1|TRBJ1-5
TGTGCCAGCAGCTCAAGGGGGCGCTGGAACCAGCCCCAGCATTTT
CASSSRGRWNQPQHF
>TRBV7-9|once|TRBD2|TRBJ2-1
TGTGCCAGCAGCAGACCGACTAGCTTCTACAATGAGCAGTTCTTC
CASSRPTSFYNEQFF
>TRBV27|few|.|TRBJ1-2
TGTGCCAGCAGTACAGGGAAGTTCTATGGCTACACCTTC
CASSTGKFYGYTF
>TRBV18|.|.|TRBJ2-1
TGTGCCAGCTCACTCCAACAGAGGGGGAATGAGCAGTTCTTC
CASSLQQRGNEQFF
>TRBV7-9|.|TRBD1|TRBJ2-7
TGTGCCAGCAGCTTAGACCCTGGACAGGGGGCATACGAGCAGTACTTC
CASSLDPGQGAYEQYF
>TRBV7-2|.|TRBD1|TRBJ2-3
TGTGCCAGCAGCTTAGGATTGGACAGGGGTTCAGATACGCAGTATTTT
CASSLGLDRGSDTQYF
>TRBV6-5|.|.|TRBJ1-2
TGTGCCAGCAGTTACTTGACAAACTATGGCTACACCTTC
CASSYLTNYGYTF
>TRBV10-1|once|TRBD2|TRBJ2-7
TGCGCCAGCAGTGAGTCGGGACTAGCGCTTTACGAGCAGTACTTC
CASSESGLALYEQYF
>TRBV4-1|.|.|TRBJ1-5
TGCGCCAGCAGCCAATTACAGGGCGGTCAGCCCCAGCATTTT
CASSQLQGGQPQHF
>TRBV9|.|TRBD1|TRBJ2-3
TGTGCCAGCAGCGTAGGTGGGGGCCCAGGGGGCATGGATACGCAGTATTTT
CASSVGGGPGGMDTQYF
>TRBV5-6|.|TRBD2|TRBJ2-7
TGTGCCAGCAGCCCGACTAGCGGGAGTCTCGAGCAGTACTTC
CASSPTSGSLEQYF
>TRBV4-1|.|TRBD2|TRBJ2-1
TGCGCCAGCAGCCAAGTCGACATGGGACTAGTAGGGCGGAATGAGCAGTTCTTC
CASSQVDMGLVGRNEQFF
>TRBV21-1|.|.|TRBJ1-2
TGTGCCAGCAGCCCAGGGACAGGCGAGTTACGGGGCTACACCTTC
CASSPGTGELRGYTF
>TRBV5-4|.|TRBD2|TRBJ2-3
TGTGCCAGCAGCTTAGGGACTAGCGGGAGTGCAGATACGCAGTATTTT
CASSLGTSGSADTQYF
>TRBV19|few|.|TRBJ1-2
TGTGCCAGTAGTATAGTTGGGAGAGGCTACACCTTC
CASSIVGRGYTF
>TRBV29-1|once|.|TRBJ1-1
TGCAGCGTTGTCAAAGTTCGGGTGAGTGAGCCTGAAGCTTTCTTT
CSVVKVRVSEPEAFF
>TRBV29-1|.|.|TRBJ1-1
TGCAGCGTCCGGGGGGGACCGGGGTCCACTGAAGCTTTCTTT
CSVRGGPGSTEAFF
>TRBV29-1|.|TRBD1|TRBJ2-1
TGCAGCGGGGCACAGGGGTCTCCTACGTACAATGAGCAGTTCTTC
CSGAQGSPTYNEQFF
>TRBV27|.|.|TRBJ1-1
TGTGCCAGCAGTTTATCTTCCGGGAGGGAAGCTTTCTTT
CASSLSSGREAFF